These T cell receptor beta chains were read from a single sample in a study of molecular identifiers for immune sequencing clone quantification. TCRdb independently ran MiXCR on the PCR reads; one entry per CDR3 protein. The sample lists about 630,000 distinct CDR3 sequences; roughly 27% were seen once. Sequences were obtained from naive CD8+ T cells from blood, with Jurkat cell RNA spiked in. These receptors all stem from a human donor in good health. Some libraries in this study had Jurkat cell RNA spiked in. The CDR3 runs from the conserved cysteine through the conserved F or W. A D gene is named only where the DNA matches it firmly. A row's size may be missing; if present it is once, few, many or a size class.

>TRBJ1-4|.|TRBV6-5|many
CASSYQPPDSSNEKLFF
TGTGCCAGCAGTTACCAACCCCCGGACAGTTCAAATGAAAAACTGTTTTTT
>TRBJ2-3|TRBD2|TRBV29-1|many
CSVEELLTSGGTDTQYF
TGCAGCGTTGAGGAACTCCTGACTAGCGGGGGCACAGATACGCAGTATTTT
>TRBJ2-7|.|TRBV13|many
CASSLGGLHYEQYF
TGTGCCAGCAGCTTAGGTGGACTGCACTACGAGCAGTACTTC
>TRBJ2-7|TRBD1|TRBV2|few
CASSRPGQGAYEQYF
TGTGCCAGCAGCCGCCCGGGACAGGGGGCCTACGAGCAGTACTTC
>TRBJ1-1|.|TRBV4-1|many
CASSQVLRKNTEAFF
TGCGCCAGCAGCCAAGTTTTAAGGAAGAACACTGAAGCTTTCTTT
>TRBJ2-5|TRBD2|TRBV4-3|.
CASSQERGVPAGGRTETQYF
TGCGCCAGCAGCCAAGAGAGAGGCGTCCCGGCGGGGGGCCGGACAGAGACCCAGTACTTC
>TRBJ2-7|TRBD2|TRBV13|.
CASSSGLAYGEQYF
TGTGCCAGCAGCTCGGGACTAGCTTATGGGGAGCAGTACTTC
>TRBJ2-2|TRBD2|TRBV19|.
CTSAPSGNLLGELFF
TGTACCAGCGCCCCTAGCGGGAATTTATTAGGGGAGCTGTTTTTT
>TRBJ2-1|TRBD2|TRBV6-4|.
CASSRGTSGRDDEQFF
TGTGCCAGCAGTAGGGGGACTAGCGGGAGAGACGATGAGCAGTTCTTC
>TRBJ2-7|.|TRBV6-6|.
CASRLSLTDEQYF
TGTGCCAGCAGACTCTCCCTGACGGACGAGCAGTACTTC
>TRBJ2-7|TRBD2|TRBV6-2/TRBV6-3|few
CASSYSGGLAVFEQYF
TGTGCCAGCAGTTACTCTGGGGGACTAGCGGTGTTTGAGCAGTACTTC
>TRBJ2-7|TRBD1|TRBV6-5|many
CASSYGTGDYEQYF
TGTGCCAGCAGCTACGGGACAGGGGACTACGAGCAGTACTTC
>TRBJ1-1|.|TRBV6-1|few
CASGPVGAEAFF
TGTGCCAGCGGTCCGGTGGGAGCAGAAGCTTTCTTT
>TRBJ2-5|.|TRBV5-6|many
CASSLVAGEETQYF
TGTGCCAGCAGCTTGGTGGCAGGGGAAGAGACCCAGTACTTC
>TRBJ2-5|.|TRBV6-1|.
CASSEEFSGFLETQYF
TGTGCCAGCAGTGAAGAGTTTAGCGGATTTTTAGAGACCCAGTACTTC
>TRBJ2-4|TRBD1|TRBV6-2/TRBV6-3|many
CASSGQGKNIQYF
TGTGCCAGCAGCGGACAGGGGAAAAACATTCAGTACTTC
>TRBJ2-3|.|TRBV27|few
CASSLSPGLLSTDTQYF
TGTGCCAGCAGTTTATCCCCAGGACTGCTGAGCACAGATACGCAGTATTTT
>TRBJ1-3|.|TRBV5-1|few
CASSPSDVSGNTIYF
TGCGCCAGCAGCCCCTCGGACGTCTCTGGAAACACCATATATTTT
>TRBJ1-4|.|TRBV18|few
CASSLTGRNEKLFF
TGTGCCAGCTCACTCACAGGGCGTAATGAAAAACTGTTTTTT
>TRBJ2-7|.|TRBV5-4|many
CASSLWRGSSYEQYF
TGTGCCAGCAGCTTGTGGCGGGGTTCCTCCTACGAGCAGTACTTC
>TRBJ2-7|TRBD1|TRBV29-1|many
CSVAPGQVYYEQYF
TGCAGCGTTGCCCCGGGACAGGTCTACTACGAGCAGTACTTC
>TRBJ1-2|.|TRBV29-1|many
CSVEQNYGYTF
TGCAGCGTTGAACAGAACTATGGCTACACCTTC
>TRBJ2-5|.|TRBV9|few
CASSSSGRLQETQYF
TGTGCCAGCTCTTCCTCGGGACGCTTACAAGAGACCCAGTACTTC
>TRBJ2-5|.|TRBV12-3/TRBV12-4|.
CASSLGKDPQETQYF
TGTGCCAGCAGTTTAGGAAAGGATCCTCAAGAGACCCAGTACTTC
>TRBJ2-4|TRBD2|TRBV28|many
CASSFLAANKNIQYF
TGTGCCAGCAGTTTCCTAGCGGCTAACAAAAACATTCAGTACTTC
>TRBJ2-7|.|TRBV27|few
CASSPSGKGEQYF
TGTGCCAGCAGTCCATCCGGCAAAGGCGAGCAGTACTTC
>TRBJ1-1|.|TRBV4-1|many
CASSQVLGEGEAFF
TGCGCCAGCAGCCAAGTCCTCGGCGAGGGCGAAGCTTTCTTT
>TRBJ1-2|.|TRBV6-5|.
CASSYTDSSYGYTF
TGTGCCAGCAGTTACACAGACTCCAGCTATGGCTACACCTTC
>TRBJ2-7|.|TRBV11-2|.
CASNGALANYEQYF
TGTGCCAGCAACGGGGCCTTAGCTAACTACGAGCAGTACTTC
>TRBJ2-7|TRBD2|TRBV29-1|.
CGVGAVAGQCF
TGCGGCGTTGGGGCGGTAGCGGGGCAGTGCTTC
>TRBJ2-3|.|TRBV20-1|many
CSARDIFTDTQYF
TGCAGTGCTAGAGATATCTTCACAGATACGCAGTATTTT
>TRBJ2-7|TRBD1|TRBV12-3/TRBV12-4|.
CASSNPLPGTDYSEAYEQYF
TGTGCCAGCAGTAACCCGCTGCCCGGGACAGACTACTCCGAGGCCTACGAGCAGTACTTC
>TRBJ2-7|TRBD1|TRBV6-5|.
CASSPGTGWYEQYF
TGTGCCAGCAGCCCCGGGACAGGGTGGTACGAGCAGTACTTC
>TRBJ2-3|.|TRBV7-3|many
CASSLQTTDTQYF
TGTGCCAGCAGCTTACAGACCACAGATACGCAGTATTTT
>TRBJ2-7|.|TRBV27|few
CASSSQTREQYF
TGTGCCAGCAGTTCACAGACGCGCGAGCAGTACTTC
>TRBJ2-7|.|TRBV10-3|.
CATLDSYEQYF
TGTGCCACCCTAGACTCCTACGAGCAGTACTTC